The 27 T cell receptor beta chains reported below all come from one sample, sequenced in a study of T-cell memory formation after mild COVID-19. TCRdb independently ran MiXCR on the 5' RACE reads; one entry per CDR3 protein. The table records 450,000 or so distinct CDR3 sequences, approximately 20% of them present only once. Specimen: PBMCs or a T cell subset sorted from them (not recorded which). Receptors originate from an adult woman who had mild COVID-19 (a few samples of this study predate the infection). Cell type and time point are not known.

This clonotype was observed a few times. The chain carries TRBV27 and TRBJ2-7; TRBD2 agrees at 11 bases. CDR1 and CDR2 from the germline V gene are MNHEY and SMNVEV (reference sequence). Trimming at V came to 2 bases and at J to 4 bases, leaving 13 bases not matched to a gene. CDR3 length: 18 amino acids. The CDR3, as DNA: TGTGCCAGCAGTTTACTATATACTAGCGGGAGTAATGTTTACGAGCAGTACTTC. It yields the protein CASSLLYTSGSNVYEQYF.

This clonotype was picked up a small number of times. The gene calls are TRBV30 and TRBJ2-7; 8 bases map to TRBD2. V lost 0 bases and J lost 5; bases outside the gene matches: 9. The CDR3 length is 15 residues. Per germline, CDR1 GTSNPN and CDR2 SVGIG (reference sequence). CDR3 sequence reads: CAWSVLLAGSDEQYF. CDR3 nucleotide sequence: TGTGCCTGGAGTGTACTTTTAGCGGGGAGCGACGAGCAGTACTTC.

This clonotype was counted only a few times. The CDR3 loop reads CASSSQAGGHNEQFF. CDR3 DNA: TGCGCCAGCAGCTCCCAGGCGGGGGGACACAATGAGCAGTTCTTC. The chain recombines TRBV5-1 with TRBJ2-1, with 8 positions matching TRBD2. Trimming at V came to 3 bases and at J to 5 bases, leaving 7 bases not matched to a gene. The CDR3 has 15 amino acids. Germline lookup yields CDR1 SGHRS and CDR2 YFSETQ.

This clonotype showed up just a few times. The V gene is TRBV20-1, the J gene TRBJ1-6; 7 bases fit TRBD1. The V segment lost 1 base and the J segment 7 bases; nucleotides outside the gene matches: 10. This CDR3 is 16 amino acids long. Germline V CDR1 and CDR2: DFQATT, SNEGSKA (reference sequence). CDR3 coding DNA: TGCAGTGCTAGAGTAGGGTCAGGGGGACTCAATTCACCCCTCCACTTT. It codes for CSARVGSGGLNSPLHF.

V gene TRBV5-1 combines with J gene TRBJ1-5; possible D gene TRBD1, 6 bases. V lost 4 bases and J 0 bases, leaving 11 bases between the germline ends. Germline V CDR1 and CDR2: SGHRS, YFSETQ. The CDR3 loop spans 15 amino acids. The CDR3 DNA follows: TGCGCCAGCAGCCCCATGGGACATAGCAATCAGCCCCAGCATTTT. It translates to CASSPMGHSNQPQHF.

The chain joins TRBV11-2 to TRBJ2-1; no clear D. CDR1 is SGHAT and CDR2 is FQNNGV in the germline V gene. The CDR3 loop spans 15 amino acids. The ends were cut back, 0 bases at V and 9 bases at J, with 15 bases in the middle. The CDR3 protein is CASSLDSLGGGEQFF. The CDR3 DNA sequence: TGTGCCAGCAGCTTAGATTCGCTAGGTGGTGGTGAGCAGTTCTTC.

In its sample, this clonotype was seen many times. The rearrangement joins TRBV7-3 to TRBJ2-1, with 10 bases lining up with TRBD2. Germline V gene data show CDR1 as SGHTA and CDR2 as FQGTGA. V lost 2 bases and J lost 7; bases outside the gene matches: 14. This CDR3 is 18 amino acids long. This CDR3 reads CASSLGGGLAGAGNEQFF. The CDR3 DNA reads TGTGCCAGCAGCTTAGGTGGTGGGCTAGCGGGGGCTGGGAATGAGCAGTTCTTC.

In the case of this clonotype: Sequence at one end of the junction differs from germline and may be a read error. The chain couples TRBV7-7 to TRBJ2-5, with D possibly being TRBD1 or TRBD2 (5 bases each). The germline gives CDR1 SSHAT, CDR2 FNYEAQ (reference sequence). The CDR3 is made up of 14 amino acids. DNA for the CDR3: TGTGCTAGCAGCCCCGGGGCTACACAAGAGACCCAGTACTTC. Protein product: CASSPGATQETQYF.

This clonotype was found many times. The rearrangement links TRBV4-2 to TRBJ2-6; 8 nucleotides line up with TRBD1. The junction had 12 bases not matched to a gene; V was cut back by 0 bases and J by 2 bases. The CDR3 consists of 20 residues. Germline CDR1 reads LGHNA; CDR2 reads YNFKEQ. For the CDR3, the DNA is TGTGCCAGCAGCCAAGATATTAACAGGGGGAGAACGACTGGGGCCAACGTCCTGACTTTC. Translation: CASSQDINRGRTTGANVLTF.

The table lists this clonotype with a few counts. The chain recombines TRBV2 with TRBJ2-5; 14 bases map to TRBD2. J was trimmed by 10 bases and V by 9 bases; bases with no gene match: 7. Germline CDR1 SNHLY, CDR2 FYNNEI. The CDR3 has 13 amino acids. The CDR3 protein is CASSLGTSGSQYF. The CDR3 DNA sequence: TGTGCCAGTAGTCTCGGGACTAGCGGGAGCCAGTACTTC.

There are a few counts of this clonotype. The chain carries TRBV20-1 and TRBJ2-7, with TRBD2 identical over 14 bases. CDR1 and CDR2 from the germline V gene are DFQATT and SNEGSKA (reference sequence). J gave up 4 bases and V 0 bases, and 14 bases lay outside the gene matches. The CDR3 covers 19 residues. CDR3 in DNA: TGCAGTGCTAGAGAGCCCCTTGGACTAGCGGGAGGACGGGTGTACGAGCAGTACTTC. Residues: CSAREPLGLAGGRVYEQYF.

The chain is built from TRBV6-5 and TRBJ2-1; the match to TRBD2 covers 7 bases. J gave up 0 bases and V 6 bases, and 11 bases lay outside the gene matches. The V gene's germline CDR1 is MNHEY and CDR2 SVGAGI. The CDR3 totals 17 residues. CDR3 coding DNA: TGTGCCAGCAGCCCCTCTCCTAGCGGTAGCTCCTACAATGAGCAGTTCTTC. This translates into CASSPSPSGSSYNEQFF.

The chain is built from TRBV4-1 and TRBJ1-2, with 8 bases matching TRBD1. This CDR3 is 15 amino acids long. The germline CDR1 and CDR2 sequences are MGHRA and YSYEKL. The V and J ends lost 1 base and 4 bases, in that order; junction bases with no gene match: 5. The CDR3 here is CASSQGPGGTYGYTF. The DNA for the CDR3 is TGCGCCAGCAGCCAAGGCCCAGGGGGCACCTATGGCTACACCTTC.

The chain couples TRBV24-1 to TRBJ2-3; 12 nucleotides agree with TRBD2. The length of the CDR3 is 17 residues. Germline V gene data show CDR1 as KGHDR and CDR2 as SFDVKD. J lost 3 bases, V lost 2 bases, and 5 bases had no gene match. The CDR3 DNA sequence: TGTGCCACCAGTGATTCCCCTAGCGGGGGGGTTACAGATACGCAGTATTTT. Its translation: CATSDSPSGGVTDTQYF.

A few counts support this clonotype. The chain uses TRBV15 and TRBJ2-7; 11 nucleotides match TRBD1. Germline values: CDR1 LNHNV, CDR2 YYDKDF (reference sequence). J gave up 1 base and V 2 bases, and 4 bases lay outside the gene matches. The CDR3 sequence is 16 residues long. The CDR3 region is CATSRPRDRGSYEQYF. In DNA, the CDR3 is TGTGCCACCAGCAGACCACGGGACAGGGGGTCCTACGAGCAGTACTTC.

A few counts support this clonotype. This chain connects TRBV27 to TRBJ1-2; 9 positions match TRBD1. Unmatched junction bases numbered 3, after V lost 2 bases and J lost 2 bases. This CDR3 has 15 residues. Germline values: CDR1 MNHEY, CDR2 SMNVEV (reference sequence). CDR3 residues: CASSLQTGGNYGYTF. CDR3 bases: TGTGCCAGCAGTTTACAGACAGGGGGGAACTATGGCTACACCTTC.

The CDR3 reads CAWSATRGTQETQYF. As DNA, the CDR3 is TGTGCCTGGAGTGCGACTAGGGGGACGCAAGAGACCCAGTACTTC. The rearrangement links TRBV30 to TRBJ2-5; D may correspond to TRBD1 or TRBD2 (6 bases each). V was cut by 1 base and J by 2 bases, with 14 bases left in between. The germline CDR1 and CDR2 sequences are GTSNPN and SVGIG (reference sequence). The CDR3 runs to 15 residues.

In this sample, this clonotype turned up a few times. The genes are TRBV5-5 and TRBJ2-3, with TRBD1 as a possible D gene (5 bases). The germline V gene has CDR1 SGHKS and CDR2 YYEKEE (reference sequence). V shed 2 bases and J shed 6 bases, with 13 bases lying between them. The CDR3 totals 14 residues. CDR3 DNA: TGTGCCAGCAGCTTAGCAGTGGCAGGGGATACGCAGTATTTT. It is translated as CASSLAVAGDTQYF.

The sample holds many counts of this clonotype. CDR3 loop: CASRMTGPSYEQYF. CDR3 DNA sequence: TGTGCCAGCAGGATGACAGGGCCCTCCTACGAGCAGTACTTC. The V gene is TRBV25-1, the J gene TRBJ2-7, with 7 bases identical to TRBD1. The junction had 5 bases not matched to a gene; V was cut back by 6 bases and J by 0 bases. The CDR3 is made up of 14 amino acids. Germline V gene sequence: CDR1 MGHDK, CDR2 SYGVNS.

This clonotype was picked up a small number of times. The genes are TRBV7-2 and TRBJ2-1; a weak D match, TRBD1 (5 bases). Germline loops: CDR1 SGHTA, CDR2 FQGNSA. Trimming removed 5 bases from V and 0 bases from J, with 11 bases in between. The CDR3 is made up of 15 amino acids. As DNA, the CDR3 is TGTGCCAGCAGCGCAGACAGTTTCTCCTACAATGAGCAGTTCTTC. Translated: CASSADSFSYNEQFF. Filled out from reference TRBV7-2 and TRBJ2-1, the complete variable domain reads GAGVSQSPSNKVTEKGKDVELRCDPISGHTALYWYRQSLGQGLEFLIYFQGNSAPDKSGLPSDRFSAERTGGSVSTLTIQRTQQEDSAVYLCASSADSFSYNEQFFGPGTRLTVL.

The chain is built from TRBV3-1 and TRBJ1-1, with unresolved D. The germline CDR1 and CDR2 sequences are LGHDT and YNNKEL (reference sequence). The CDR3 spans 14 residues. V was cut by 0 bases and J by 1 base, with 6 bases left in between. CDR3: CASSQDAGNTEAFF. Written as DNA, the CDR3 is TGTGCCAGCAGCCAAGATGCAGGGAACACTGAAGCTTTCTTT.

This clonotype was counted at least ten times. The V gene is TRBV4-1, the J gene TRBJ2-7; possibly TRBD1 or TRBD2 for D (5 bases each). The CDR3 has 14 residues. V lost 3 bases and J lost 2, with 11 bases in between. Germline CDR1 reads MGHRA; CDR2 reads YSYEKL. The CDR3 loop reads CASSQGTATYEQYF. The CDR3 coding sequence is TGCGCCAGCAGCCAGGGGACCGCCACCTACGAGCAGTACTTC.

J is TRBJ1-2 and V is TRBV5-5, with a possible D match to TRBD1 (5 bases). The V gene lost 0 bases and the J gene lost 14 bases, with 14 bases spanning the gap. CDR3 size: 12 residues. The germline CDR1 and CDR2 sequences are SGHKS and YYEKEE (reference sequence). The CDR3, as DNA: TGTGCCAGCAGCTTGGAAGTACAGGCGGGGACCTTC. Translated: CASSLEVQAGTF.

This clonotype was detected only a few times. The rearrangement uses TRBV12-3 or TRBV12-4 and TRBJ1-3; unclear D gene. The CDR3 is 14 amino acids. Trimming left V 4 bases short and J 0 bases short, with 7 bases between. CDR3 loop: CASSSPSSGNTIYF. CDR3 nucleotide sequence: TGTGCCAGCAGTTCCCCGAGCTCTGGAAACACCATATATTTT.

There are many counts of this clonotype. DNA for the CDR3: TGTGCCAGCAGCCAAAACAATCAGCCCCAGCATTTT. It specifies CASSQNNQPQHF. The J gene is TRBJ1-5, the V gene TRBV12-3 or TRBV12-4, with D hard to call. Between the trimmed V and J ends, which lost 6 bases and 3 bases, there was a span of 6 bases. The CDR3 covers 12 residues.

This chain links TRBV15 with TRBJ1-1; unclear D gene. V was clipped by 1 base and J by 0 bases, with 9 bases between them. The CDR3 consists of 15 residues. The germline CDR1 and CDR2 sequences are LNHNV and YYDKDF (reference sequence). The CDR3 here is CATSRGARMNTEAFF. For the CDR3, the DNA is TGTGCCACCAGCAGAGGGGCGAGGATGAACACTGAAGCTTTCTTT.

The rearrangement links TRBV4-1 to TRBJ2-1; tentative D call: TRBD1 (5 bases). CDR3 length equals 14 residues. Germline V CDR1 and CDR2: MGHRA, YSYEKL. V was trimmed by 4 bases and J by 10 bases, leaving 17 bases between them. The chain's CDR3 is CASSRVIRGPEQFF. The CDR3 region has the DNA TGCGCCAGCAGCCGTGTGATTAGGGGCCCCGAGCAGTTCTTC.